This TCR beta chain originates from a study of OX40 agonist ivuxolimab in advanced cancers. Overall study results and limits: CD8+ T cells averaged more expanded clones than CD4+.

A note on this clone: Its antigen is undetermined.

Only in-frame clones appear in the TCRdb table, and some are missing; sequencing was by immunoSEQ multiplex PCR. Counted here are over 55,000 clones, more than 80% occurring once; the ten biggest clones make up roughly 1.8%. This CDR3 spans 13 amino acids. V shed 6 bases and J shed 3 bases, with 10 bases lying between them. Germline V gene data show CDR1 as SNHLY and CDR2 as FYNNEI. This chain links TRBV2 with TRBJ2-3; D might be TRBD1 (6 bases). The sequence came from an adult with an advanced solid tumor such as melanoma, head and neck, liver or kidney cancer. Material: CD4+ or CD8+ T cells sorted from blood, obtained in a trial of the OX40 agonist ivuxolimab. CDR3 bases: TGTGCCAGCAGACCAACAGGGACAGATACGCAGTATTTT. Protein product: CASRPTGTDTQYF.